The 2 T cell receptor beta chains in this list originate from one sample, sequenced in a study of T cell repertoires in cytomegalovirus infection. MiXCR, run by TCRdb on the reads, gives a single entry per CDR3 protein. The table includes more than 350,000 distinct CDR3 sequences, roughly 30% detected once. Material for sequencing was PBMCs. The receptors stem from a human donor in good health (CMV status not recorded). Some clones in this sample may be carry-over from other donors' samples.

This chain connects TRBV14 to TRBJ2-1; tentatively, D is TRBD2 (5 bases). The germline V gene encodes CDR1 SGHDN and CDR2 FVKESK. V shed 2 bases and J shed 6 bases, with 11 bases lying between them. This CDR3 region has 14 residues. DNA of the CDR3: TGTGCCAGCAGCCAACCGAGGGATGGCAATGAGCAGTTCTTC. Its translation: CASSQPRDGNEQFF.

This chain joins TRBV20-1 and TRBJ1-2, with a tentative D call TRBD1 (5 bases). Trimming cost V 1 base and J 6 bases, with 21 bases left between them. The CDR3 loop spans 16 amino acids. The V gene's germline CDR1 is DFQATT and CDR2 SNEGSKA (reference sequence). Written as DNA, the CDR3 is TGCAGTGCTAGAGTCGATGTTGACAGCCCAAACGATGGCTACACCTTC. This codes for CSARVDVDSPNDGYTF.